What follows describes a single TCR beta chain. Germline V gives CDR1 SNHLY, CDR2 FYNNEI. The ends were cut back, 8 bases at V and 0 bases at J, with 16 bases in the middle. The CDR3 is 15 amino acids. The data originate from a study of blood T cell repertoires in COVID-19. The assay was immunoSEQ multiplex PCR, and TCRdb's table has in-frame clones only and misses some. The repertoire holds about 58,000 clones, with 75% to 90% as singletons. This chain joins TRBV2 and TRBJ1-2, with D uncertain. This TCR derives from a woman in her 70s with active COVID-19. Sequenced input: peripheral blood. CDR3 DNA sequence: TGTGCCAGCCGAATGGACTTTCAAGCTAACTATGGCTACACCTTC. It specifies CASRMDFQANYGYTF. The full variable domain, with the rest looked up from reference TRBV2 and TRBJ1-2, is EPEVTQTPSHQVTQMGQEVILRCVPISNHLYFYWYRQILGQKVEFLVSFYNNEISEKSEIFDDQFSVERPDGSNFTLKIRSTKLEDSAMYFCASRMDFQANYGYTFGSGTRLTVV.